This T cell receptor (beta chain) was recorded in a study of blood T cell repertoires in COVID-19. Looking at the study overall: COVID-19 samples from acute and convalescent phases originated in the United States, Italy and Spain.

Authors' methods: Amplification with reference gene primers provided the estimates of nucleated cell counts. The assay was immunoSEQ multiplex PCR, and TCRdb's table has in-frame clones only and misses some. D and trimming were read from the DNA, whereas the V and J calls and clone size are those reported in that table. Among some 120,000 clones listed, approximately 83% were seen once. This CDR3 has 14 residues. The V and J ends lost 5 bases and 5 bases respectively, with 13 bases between them. Per the germline V gene, CDR1 is SGHVS and CDR2 is FQNEAQ. V is TRBV7-8 and J is TRBJ2-1, with D possibly being TRBD2 (6 bases). This receptor was obtained from a woman between 65 and 79 years old with acute or convalescent COVID-19. The sequenced sample was peripheral blood. The CDR3 region is CASSLGGQDNEQFF. The DNA of the CDR3 is TGTGCCAGCAGCCTAGGAGGGCAGGACAATGAGCAGTTCTTC.